This T cell receptor beta chain stems from a study of blood T cells in healthy people across ages. Comment on this clonotype: Antigen: not known. The junction shows a germline mismatch at one end, possibly a read error.

Study-wide points: One million T cells yielded diversity estimates that were considered underestimates.

The CDR3 sequence is 12 residues long. Germline V gene sequence: CDR1 DFQATT, CDR2 SNEGSKA (reference sequence). With a J-beta primer mix and a sample-barcoded 5' primer, a second PCR ran about 7 to 12 cycles. The template-switch adaptor was a 5' adaptor with 12 random nucleotides. It tagged each cDNA molecule. TCRdb reprocessed the 5' RACE reads via MiXCR and lists one record per CDR3 protein. The sample lists 1.6 million or so distinct CDR3 sequences, around 36% occurring once. The specimen sequenced was blood. This receptor was identified in a woman in her 30s in good health. The chain is built from TRBV20-1 and TRBJ2-7; 12 bases fit TRBD2. Here the CDR3 DNA reads TGCAGTGCTGCCGGGACTAGCGGGTCCCCGGACTTC. It yields the protein CSAAGTSGSPDF.